The 21 T cell receptor beta chains given below trace back to one sample, sequenced in a study of graft-versus-host responses after intestinal transplantation. Sequencing was performed with immunoSEQ multiplex PCR; in TCRdb, only in-frame clones are kept and a portion is missing. Of some 11,000 clones detected, 80% to 90% appear once; the ten largest clones hold approximately 53%. This sample comprised PBMCs, obtained about 130 days after transplant. All receptors derive from a human patient who received an intestinal transplant, so some T cells may come from the graft donor.

The chain employs TRBV28 and TRBJ1-2; D is perhaps TRBD1 (5 bases). The CDR3 has 14 residues. From germline, CDR1 is MDHEN and CDR2 SYDVKM. Between the trimmed V and J ends, which lost 5 bases and 7 bases, there was a span of 17 bases. The CDR3 DNA reads as TGTGCCAGCAGTCCGGGCTGGGGGTGGGGTGGCTACACCTTC. Its protein is CASSPGWGWGGYTF.

The gene calls are TRBV6-6 and TRBJ1-5; D is perhaps TRBD1 (5 bases). V dropped 8 bases and J dropped 0 bases, with 14 bases sitting between them. The CDR3 is made up of 15 amino acids. The germline V gene has CDR1 MNHNY and CDR2 SVGAGI (reference sequence). The CDR3 DNA follows: TGTGCCAGCGGACCGGGACCCCATAGCAATCAGCCCCAGCATTTT. This translates into CASGPGPHSNQPQHF.

The rearrangement links TRBV6-4 to TRBJ2-2; D remains ambiguous. CDR1 and CDR2 (germline): MRHNA, SNTAGT. This CDR3 has 14 amino acids. V lost 3 bases to trimming and J lost 7 bases, with 12 bases between them. The CDR3 spells CASSDGSGGGELFF. The CDR3, as DNA: TGTGCCAGCAGTGATGGATCCGGCGGCGGGGAGCTGTTTTTT.

V is TRBV4-1 and J is TRBJ1-1; D is ambiguous. CDR1 is MGHRA and CDR2 is YSYEKL in the germline V gene. This CDR3 is 15 amino acids long. V was shortened by 4 bases and J by 5 bases, with 17 bases between the two germline ends. The CDR3 reads CASSPWGTRGTEAFF. CDR3 sequence (DNA): TGCGCCAGCAGCCCTTGGGGAACGCGAGGGACTGAAGCTTTCTTT.

The chain joins TRBV7-9 to TRBJ2-7; TRBD1 aligns across 9 bases. With V trimmed by 5 bases and J by 2 bases, 7 bases remained unmatched. This CDR3 contains 15 residues. CDR1 SEHNR and CDR2 FQNEAQ come from the germline V gene (reference sequence). CDR3 sequence (DNA): TGTGCCAGCAGCCTATGGGGACAGGGTGCCTACGAGCAGTACTTC. It specifies CASSLWGQGAYEQYF. The whole variable domain, remainder taken from reference TRBV7-9 and TRBJ2-7, is DTGVSQNPRHKITKRGQNVTFRCDPISEHNRLYWYRQTLGQGPEFLTYFQNEAQLEKSRLLSDRFSAERPKGSFSTLEIQRTEQGDSAMYLCASSLWGQGAYEQYFGPGTRLTVT.

This clone showed up just a few times. The rearrangement uses TRBV4-2 and TRBJ2-7; 11 bases match TRBD1. Germline values: CDR1 LGHNA, CDR2 YNFKEQ. V shed 1 base and J 6 bases; nucleotides not matched to a gene: 8. This CDR3 contains 16 residues. The chain's CDR3 is CASSQVPGQGAGEQYF. CDR3 DNA: TGTGCCAGCAGCCAAGTCCCCGGACAGGGGGCAGGCGAGCAGTACTTC.

V is TRBV12-5 and J is TRBJ1-1; D ambiguous. This CDR3 region has 14 residues. Germline CDR1 LGHNT, CDR2 FRNRAP. Trimming shortened V by 5 bases and J by 4 bases, and 14 bases separated the two germline ends. This chain's CDR3 is CASGQRVRSTEAFF. CDR3 DNA sequence: TGTGCTAGTGGTCAACGTGTGAGGAGCACTGAAGCTTTCTTT.

This chain links TRBV9 with TRBJ1-4; D is ambiguous. This CDR3 is built from 15 residues. V lost 4 bases, J lost 5 bases, and 15 bases lay in between. Per the germline V gene, CDR1 is SGDLS and CDR2 is YYNGEE. CDR3 sequence reads: CASSPDGGQNEKLFF. The DNA of the CDR3 is TGTGCCAGCAGCCCCGACGGCGGGCAGAATGAAAAACTGTTTTTT.

V and J are TRBV6-6 and TRBJ1-2, with 8 bases aligning to TRBD1. The V and J ends lost 2 bases and 6 bases, in that order; junction bases with no gene match: 5. This CDR3 has 14 amino acids. Germline CDR1 reads MNHNY; CDR2 reads SVGAGI (reference sequence). In DNA, the CDR3 is TGTGCCAGCAGTTACCGACAGGGGACGGATGGCTACACCTTC. It is translated as CASSYRQGTDGYTF.

In this sample, this clone turned up once. The gene calls are TRBV10-3 and TRBJ2-7; the D call may be TRBD1 or TRBD2 (5 bases each). The CDR3 consists of 15 residues. V was cut by 6 bases and J by 0 bases, with 15 bases left in between. CDR1 is ENHRY and CDR2 is SYGVKD in the germline V gene. The CDR3 region is CAIRSSGTASYEQYF. In DNA form, the CDR3 reads TGTGCCATCAGGAGCTCCGGGACCGCCTCCTACGAGCAGTACTTC.

This clone showed up just once. This rearrangement joins TRBV28 to TRBJ1-1; D is uncertain. Trimming cost V 7 bases and J 1 base, with 10 bases left between them. Germline V lookup: CDR1 MDHEN, CDR2 SYDVKM. This CDR3 spans 13 amino acids. The CDR3 spells CASTPPTNTEAFF. The CDR3 DNA is TGTGCCAGCACCCCACCCACGAACACTGAAGCTTTCTTT.

V is TRBV27 and J is TRBJ1-5, with D uncertain. Germline-derived CDR1 and CDR2 are MNHEY and SMNVEV (reference sequence). The CDR3 runs to 10 residues. V was shortened by 9 bases and J by 11 bases, with 11 bases between the two germline ends. CDR3 residues: CARTQSAQHF. CDR3 nucleotides: TGTGCCAGGACACAATCAGCCCAGCATTTT.

The chain uses TRBV30 and TRBJ2-7, with a possible D match to TRBD2 (5 bases). Deletions cut 3 bases from V and 3 bases from J, with 12 bases between. CDR1 and CDR2 (germline): GTSNPN, SVGIG (reference sequence). This CDR3 is built from 13 residues. CDR3 protein: CAWSGFGNYEQYF. The CDR3 coding sequence is TGTGCCTGGAGCGGATTCGGGAACTACGAGCAGTACTTC.

The J gene is TRBJ2-3, the V gene TRBV5-4, with 9 bases that match TRBD2. The CDR3 totals 16 residues. V shed 2 bases, J shed 5 bases, and the junction held 9 bases outside the gene matches. Germline V gives CDR1 SGHNT, CDR2 YYREEE (reference sequence). In DNA form, the CDR3 reads TGTGCCAGCAGCTTTTGGCGGGAGGGCCATGGAGATACGCAGTATTTT. Protein: CASSFWREGHGDTQYF.

Written as DNA, the CDR3 is TGTGCCAGCAGCCCGACAATTCCCTCGACTCCTGACTCTAGCACAGATACGCAGTATTTT. This encodes CASSPTIPSTPDSSTDTQYF. The chain uses TRBV28 and TRBJ2-3; D gene unclear. Germline values: CDR1 MDHEN, CDR2 SYDVKM. The V and J ends lost 6 bases and 0 bases respectively, with 28 bases between them. The CDR3 is made up of 20 amino acids.

The chain joins TRBV10-1 to TRBJ2-1; D is unresolved. This CDR3 has 11 residues. Germline loops: CDR1 WNHNN, CDR2 SYGVQD (reference sequence). The germline V and J ends were trimmed by 8 bases and 4 bases, with 6 bases remaining between them. CDR3 in DNA: TGCGCCAGCCATCAATACAATGAGCAGTTCTTC. Amino acids: CASHQYNEQFF.

This chain joins TRBV28 and TRBJ2-4; 7 bases align to TRBD1. Germline V CDR1 and CDR2: MDHEN, SYDVKM. CDR3 length: 18 amino acids. V shed 4 bases, J shed 2 bases, and the junction held 14 bases outside the gene matches. The CDR3 loop reads CASSSLIGQAWPKNIQYF. CDR3 in DNA: TGTGCCAGCAGTTCCCTGATAGGACAGGCCTGGCCCAAAAACATTCAGTACTTC.

This chain connects TRBV5-1 to TRBJ1-2; D ambiguous. The CDR3 spans 11 residues. Germline V lookup: CDR1 SGHRS, CDR2 YFSETQ. V lost 3 bases and J 8 bases, leaving 8 bases between the germline ends. CDR3 sequence reads: CASSSDGGYTF. The DNA for the CDR3 is TGCGCCAGCAGCTCCGATGGGGGCTACACCTTC.

This chain joins TRBV19 and TRBJ1-2; 9 nucleotides agree with TRBD1. The CDR3 is made up of 18 amino acids. Trimming took 3 bases from V and 4 from J; bases not matched to a gene: 15. Germline values: CDR1 LNHDA, CDR2 SQIVND (reference sequence). The CDR3, as DNA: TGTGCCAGTAGTATTGGGACCGGGACAGGGAGTTTGGGCTATGGCTACACCTTC. As protein: CASSIGTGTGSLGYGYTF.

J is TRBJ2-5 and V is TRBV13; TRBD2 matches at 11 bases. With 5 bases clipped from V and 6 bases from J, the junction kept 11 bases outside the gene matches. CDR1 is PRHDT, CDR2 FYEKMQ, per germline (reference sequence). The CDR3 loop spans 16 amino acids. The CDR3 DNA is TGTGCCAGCAGCATAAATAGCGGGAGGGCCGGAAAGACCCAGTACTTC. Translation gives CASSINSGRAGKTQYF.

The J gene is TRBJ2-5, the V gene TRBV7-9; TRBD2 is a possible D gene (5 bases). Germline CDR1 and CDR2: SEHNR and FQNEAQ (reference sequence). The CDR3 length is 15 residues. V lost 2 bases, J lost 5 bases, and 15 bases lay in between. The DNA for the CDR3 is TGTGCCAGCAGCTTATATCCCCGGGGATGGGAGACCCAGTACTTC. Its protein product is CASSLYPRGWETQYF. The full variable domain, with the rest looked up from reference TRBV7-9 and TRBJ2-5, is DTGVSQNPRHKITKRGQNVTFRCDPISEHNRLYWYRQTLGQGPEFLTYFQNEAQLEKSRLLSDRFSAERPKGSFSTLEIQRTEQGDSAMYLCASSLYPRGWETQYFGPGTRLLVL.